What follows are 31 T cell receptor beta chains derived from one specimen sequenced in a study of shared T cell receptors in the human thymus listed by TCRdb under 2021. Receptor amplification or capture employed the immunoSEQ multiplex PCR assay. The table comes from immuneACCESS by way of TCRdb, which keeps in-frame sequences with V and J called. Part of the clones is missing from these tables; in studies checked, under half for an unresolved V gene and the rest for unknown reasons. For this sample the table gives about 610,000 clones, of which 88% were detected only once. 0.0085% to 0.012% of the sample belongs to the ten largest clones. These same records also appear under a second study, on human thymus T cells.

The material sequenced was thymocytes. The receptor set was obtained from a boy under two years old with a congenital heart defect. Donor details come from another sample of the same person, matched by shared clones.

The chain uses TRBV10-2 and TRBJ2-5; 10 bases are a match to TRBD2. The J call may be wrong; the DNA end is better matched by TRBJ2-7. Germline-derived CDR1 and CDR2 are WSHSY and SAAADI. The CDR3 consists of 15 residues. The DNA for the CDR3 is TGCGCCAGCAGGGCTAGCGGGAGAGTCTCCTACGAGCAGTACTTC. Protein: CASRASGRVSYEQYF.

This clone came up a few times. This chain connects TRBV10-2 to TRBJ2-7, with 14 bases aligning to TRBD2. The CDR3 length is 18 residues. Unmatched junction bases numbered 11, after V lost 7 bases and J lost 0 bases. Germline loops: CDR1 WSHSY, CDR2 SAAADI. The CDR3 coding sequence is TGCGCCAGCACCTCAGGAGGGACTAGCGGGGGAACCTCCTACGAGCAGTACTTC. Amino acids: CASTSGGTSGGTSYEQYF.

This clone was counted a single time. The CDR3 region has the DNA TGTGCCAGCAGTTCCCCTACCCGACAGGGCGACGGTCAGCCCCAGCATTTT. Translation gives CASSSPTRQGDGQPQHF. The V call is TRBV27, the J call TRBJ1-5; 7 bases match TRBD1. V gave up 4 bases and J gave up 6 bases; unmatched junction bases: 15. Germline V gives CDR1 MNHEY, CDR2 SMNVEV (reference sequence). The CDR3 runs to 17 residues.

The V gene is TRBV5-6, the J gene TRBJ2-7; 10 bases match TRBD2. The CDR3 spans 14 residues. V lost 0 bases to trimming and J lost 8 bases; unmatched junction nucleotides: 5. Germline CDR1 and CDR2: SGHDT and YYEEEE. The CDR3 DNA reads TGTGCCAGCAGCTTGGCTAGCGGGAGTACCAAGCAGTACTTC. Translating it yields CASSLASGSTKQYF.

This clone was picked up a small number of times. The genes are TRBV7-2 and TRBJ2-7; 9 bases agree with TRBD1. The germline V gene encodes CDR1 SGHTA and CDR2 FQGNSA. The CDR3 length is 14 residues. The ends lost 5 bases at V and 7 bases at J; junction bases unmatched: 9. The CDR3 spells CASSPDRGNREQYF. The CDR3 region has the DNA TGTGCCAGCAGCCCTGACAGGGGGAATAGGGAGCAGTACTTC.

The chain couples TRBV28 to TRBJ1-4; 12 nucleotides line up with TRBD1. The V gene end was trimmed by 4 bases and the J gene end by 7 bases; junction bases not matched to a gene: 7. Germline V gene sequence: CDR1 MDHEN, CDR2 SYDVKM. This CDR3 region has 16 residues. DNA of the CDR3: TGTGCCAGCAGTTACGGGACAGGGGGCCGTAGTGAAAAACTGTTTTTT. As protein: CASSYGTGGRSEKLFF.

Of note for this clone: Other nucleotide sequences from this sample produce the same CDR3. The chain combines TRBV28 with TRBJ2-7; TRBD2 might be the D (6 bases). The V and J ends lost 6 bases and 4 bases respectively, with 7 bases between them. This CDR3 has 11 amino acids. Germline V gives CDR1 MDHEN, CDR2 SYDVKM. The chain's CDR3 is CASSRGYEQYF. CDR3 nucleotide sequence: TGTGCCAGCAGCCGGGGGTACGAGCAGTACTTC.

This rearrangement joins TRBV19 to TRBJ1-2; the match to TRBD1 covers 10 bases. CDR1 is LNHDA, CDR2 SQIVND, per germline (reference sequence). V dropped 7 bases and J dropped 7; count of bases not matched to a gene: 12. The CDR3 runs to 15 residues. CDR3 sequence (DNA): TGTGCCAGTACCACCGCCGGGACAGGGGTCTCTGGCTACACCTTC. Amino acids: CASTTAGTGVSGYTF.

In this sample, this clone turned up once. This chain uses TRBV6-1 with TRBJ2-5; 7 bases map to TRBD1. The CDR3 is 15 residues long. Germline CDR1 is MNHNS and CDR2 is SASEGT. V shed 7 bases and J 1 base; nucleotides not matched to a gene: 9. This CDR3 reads CASTLGTAIQETQYF. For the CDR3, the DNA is TGTGCCAGCACCTTAGGGACAGCAATCCAAGAGACCCAGTACTTC.

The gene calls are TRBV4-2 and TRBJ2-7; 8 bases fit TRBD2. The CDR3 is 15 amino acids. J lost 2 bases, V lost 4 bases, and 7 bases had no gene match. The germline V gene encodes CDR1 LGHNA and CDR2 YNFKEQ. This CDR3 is CASSPLLAGTYEQYF. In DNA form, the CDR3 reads TGTGCCAGCAGCCCCCTCTTAGCGGGGACCTACGAGCAGTACTTC.

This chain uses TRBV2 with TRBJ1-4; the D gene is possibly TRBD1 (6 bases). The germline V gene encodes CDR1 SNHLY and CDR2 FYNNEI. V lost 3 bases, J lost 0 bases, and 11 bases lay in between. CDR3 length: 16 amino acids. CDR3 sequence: CASSEGHGTTNEKLFF. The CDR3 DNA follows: TGTGCCAGCAGTGAGGGACACGGGACAACTAATGAAAAACTGTTTTTT.

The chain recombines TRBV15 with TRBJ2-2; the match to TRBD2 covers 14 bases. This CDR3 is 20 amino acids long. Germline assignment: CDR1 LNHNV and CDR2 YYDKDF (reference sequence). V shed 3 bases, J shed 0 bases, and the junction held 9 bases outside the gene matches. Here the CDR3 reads CATSRERTSGRPSNTGELFF. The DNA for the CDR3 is TGTGCCACCAGCAGGGAGCGGACTAGCGGGAGGCCTTCGAACACCGGGGAGCTGTTTTTT.

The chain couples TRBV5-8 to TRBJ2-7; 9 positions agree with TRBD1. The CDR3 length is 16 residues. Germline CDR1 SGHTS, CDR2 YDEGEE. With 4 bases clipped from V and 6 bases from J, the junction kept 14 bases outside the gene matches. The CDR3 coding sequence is TGTGCCAGCAGCCCGGAAAATCAGGACAGGGGTCCCGAGCAGTACTTC. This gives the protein CASSPENQDRGPEQYF.

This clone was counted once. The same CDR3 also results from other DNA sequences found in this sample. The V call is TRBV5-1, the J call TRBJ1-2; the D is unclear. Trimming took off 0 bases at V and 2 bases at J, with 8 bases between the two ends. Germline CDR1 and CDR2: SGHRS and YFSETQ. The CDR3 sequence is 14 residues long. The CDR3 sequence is CASSLGGENYGYTF. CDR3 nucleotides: TGCGCCAGCAGCTTGGGCGGAGAGAACTATGGCTACACCTTC.

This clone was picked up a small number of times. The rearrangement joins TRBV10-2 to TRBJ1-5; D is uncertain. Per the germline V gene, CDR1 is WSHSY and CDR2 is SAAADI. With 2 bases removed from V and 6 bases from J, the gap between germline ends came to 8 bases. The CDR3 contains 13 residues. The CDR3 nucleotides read TGCGCCAGCAGTGAGACAAGTTCTCAGCCCCAGCATTTT. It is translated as CASSETSSQPQHF.

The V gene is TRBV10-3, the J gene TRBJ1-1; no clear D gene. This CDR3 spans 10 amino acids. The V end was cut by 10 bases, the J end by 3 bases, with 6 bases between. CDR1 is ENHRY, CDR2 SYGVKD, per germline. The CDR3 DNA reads TGTGCCACTTTCGACACTGAAGCTTTCTTT. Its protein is CATFDTEAFF.

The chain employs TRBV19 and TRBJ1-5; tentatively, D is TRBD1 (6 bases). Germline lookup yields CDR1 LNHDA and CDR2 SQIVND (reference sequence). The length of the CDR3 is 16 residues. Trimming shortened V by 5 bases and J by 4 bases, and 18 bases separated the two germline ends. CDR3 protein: CASSSDSPGVNQPQHF. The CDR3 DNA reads TGTGCCAGTAGTTCGGACAGCCCAGGGGTGAATCAGCCCCAGCATTTT.

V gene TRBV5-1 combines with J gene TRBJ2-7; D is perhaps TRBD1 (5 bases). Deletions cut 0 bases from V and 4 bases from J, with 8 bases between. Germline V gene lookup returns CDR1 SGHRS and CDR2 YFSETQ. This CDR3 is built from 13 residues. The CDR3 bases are TGCGCCAGCAGCTTGGCCACAGGTTACGAGCAGTACTTC. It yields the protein CASSLATGYEQYF.

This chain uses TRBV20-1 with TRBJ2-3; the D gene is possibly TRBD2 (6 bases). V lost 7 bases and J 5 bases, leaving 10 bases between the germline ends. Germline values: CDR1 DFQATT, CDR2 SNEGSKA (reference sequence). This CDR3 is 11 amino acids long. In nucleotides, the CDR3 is TGCAGTGTGCGGAGGGTAGATACGCAGTATTTT. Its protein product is CSVRRVDTQYF.

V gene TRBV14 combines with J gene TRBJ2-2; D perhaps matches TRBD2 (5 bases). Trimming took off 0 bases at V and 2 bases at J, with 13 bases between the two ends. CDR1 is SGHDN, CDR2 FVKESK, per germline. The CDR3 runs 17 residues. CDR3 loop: CASSQDPTSGNTGELFF. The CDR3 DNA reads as TGTGCCAGCAGCCAAGATCCTACGAGCGGAAACACCGGGGAGCTGTTTTTT.

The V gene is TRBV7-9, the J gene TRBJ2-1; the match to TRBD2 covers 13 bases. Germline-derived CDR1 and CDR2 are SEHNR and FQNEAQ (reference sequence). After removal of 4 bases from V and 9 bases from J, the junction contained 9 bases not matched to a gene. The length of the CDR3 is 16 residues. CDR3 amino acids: CASSSRTSGRCIEQFF. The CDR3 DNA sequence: TGTGCCAGCAGCTCCCGGACTAGCGGGAGATGTATTGAGCAGTTCTTC.

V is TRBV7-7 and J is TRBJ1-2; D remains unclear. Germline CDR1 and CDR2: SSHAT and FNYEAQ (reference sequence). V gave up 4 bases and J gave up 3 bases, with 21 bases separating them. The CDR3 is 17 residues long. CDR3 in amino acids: CASSSARVAAEDYGYTF. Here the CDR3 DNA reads TGTGCCAGCAGCTCCGCCCGGGTGGCAGCCGAGGACTATGGCTACACCTTC.

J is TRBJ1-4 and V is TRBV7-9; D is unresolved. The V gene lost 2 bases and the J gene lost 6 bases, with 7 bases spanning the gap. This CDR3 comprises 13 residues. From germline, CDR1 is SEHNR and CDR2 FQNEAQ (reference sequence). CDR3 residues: CASSLTIHEKLFF. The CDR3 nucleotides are TGTGCCAGCAGCTTAACAATTCATGAAAAACTGTTTTTT.

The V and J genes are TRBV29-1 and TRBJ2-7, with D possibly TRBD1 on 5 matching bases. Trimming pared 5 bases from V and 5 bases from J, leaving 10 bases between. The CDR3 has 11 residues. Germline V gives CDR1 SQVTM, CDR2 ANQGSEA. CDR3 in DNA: TGCAGCGTTCCAGGGATCCACGAGCAGTACTTC. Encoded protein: CSVPGIHEQYF.

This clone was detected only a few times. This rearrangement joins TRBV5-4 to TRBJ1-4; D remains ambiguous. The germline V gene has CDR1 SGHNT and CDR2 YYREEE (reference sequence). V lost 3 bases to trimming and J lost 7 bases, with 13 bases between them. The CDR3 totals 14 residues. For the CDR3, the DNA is TGTGCCAGCAGCTATACACCCCGGGGTGAAAAACTGTTTTTT. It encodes CASSYTPRGEKLFF.

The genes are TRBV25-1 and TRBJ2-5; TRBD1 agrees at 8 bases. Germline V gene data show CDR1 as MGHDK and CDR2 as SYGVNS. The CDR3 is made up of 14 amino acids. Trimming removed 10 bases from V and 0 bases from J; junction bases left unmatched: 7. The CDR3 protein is CATGDRWYQETQYF. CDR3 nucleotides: TGTGCCACCGGGGACAGGTGGTACCAAGAGACCCAGTACTTC.

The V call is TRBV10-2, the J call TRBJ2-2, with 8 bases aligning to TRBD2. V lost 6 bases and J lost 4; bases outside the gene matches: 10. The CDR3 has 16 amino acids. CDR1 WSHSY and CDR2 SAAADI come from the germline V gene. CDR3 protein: CASRPGLVDPTGELFF. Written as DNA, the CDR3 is TGCGCCAGCAGGCCGGGACTAGTAGACCCCACCGGGGAGCTGTTTTTT.

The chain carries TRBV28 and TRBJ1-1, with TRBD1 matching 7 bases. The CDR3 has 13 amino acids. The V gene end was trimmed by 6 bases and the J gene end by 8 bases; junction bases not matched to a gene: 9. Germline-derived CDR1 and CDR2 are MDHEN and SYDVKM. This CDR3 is CASSQRQGGEAFF. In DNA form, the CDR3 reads TGTGCCAGCAGCCAAAGACAGGGCGGAGAAGCTTTCTTT.

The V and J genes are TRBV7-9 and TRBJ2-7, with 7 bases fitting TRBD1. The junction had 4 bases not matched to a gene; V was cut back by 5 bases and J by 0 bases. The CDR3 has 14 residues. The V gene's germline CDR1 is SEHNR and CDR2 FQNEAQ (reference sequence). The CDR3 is CASSRWDSSYEQYF. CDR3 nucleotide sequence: TGTGCCAGCAGCCGCTGGGACAGCTCCTACGAGCAGTACTTC.

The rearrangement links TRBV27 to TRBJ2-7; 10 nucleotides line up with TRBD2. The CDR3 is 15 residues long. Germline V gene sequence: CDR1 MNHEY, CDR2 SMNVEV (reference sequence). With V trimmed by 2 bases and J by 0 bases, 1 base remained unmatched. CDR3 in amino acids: CASSLSGRASYEQYF. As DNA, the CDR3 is TGTGCCAGCAGTTTAAGCGGGAGGGCCTCCTACGAGCAGTACTTC.

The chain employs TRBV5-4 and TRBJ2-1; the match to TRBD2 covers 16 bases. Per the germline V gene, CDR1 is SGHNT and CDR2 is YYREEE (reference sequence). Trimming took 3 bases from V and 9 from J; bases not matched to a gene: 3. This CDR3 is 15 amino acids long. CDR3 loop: CASSSGTSGRGEQFF. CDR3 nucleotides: TGTGCCAGCAGCTCCGGGACTAGCGGGAGGGGTGAGCAGTTCTTC.